A single sample is the source of the 24 T cell receptor beta chains below, sequenced in a study of blood T cell repertoires in COVID-19. The data were produced by immunoSEQ multiplex PCR, yet TCRdb's version contains in-frame clones alone and is incomplete. The sample carries approximately 220,000 clones, 80% to 90% recorded once. Material for sequencing was PBMCs or T cells enriched from blood (not recorded which). The receptors originated from a woman aged 45-59 years who had been exposed to COVID-19.

This chain joins TRBV2 and TRBJ2-7, with a tentative D call TRBD2 (6 bases). The CDR3 covers 13 residues. Germline V gives CDR1 SNHLY, CDR2 FYNNEI. The V end lost 3 bases, the J end lost 2 bases, and 8 bases lay between the germline ends. The CDR3 DNA follows: TGTGCCAGCAGTGAGGGACTTACCTACGAGCAGTACTTC. This encodes CASSEGLTYEQYF. The variable domain in full, with the rest retrieved from reference TRBV2 and TRBJ2-7, is EPEVTQTPSHQVTQMGQEVILRCVPISNHLYFYWYRQILGQKVEFLVSFYNNEISEKSEIFDDQFSVERPDGSNFTLKIRSTKLEDSAMYFCASSEGLTYEQYFGPGTRLTVT.

The CDR3 DNA sequence: TGTGCCAGCTCCGGAACAGCGGAGGCTTTCTTT. It specifies CASSGTAEAFF. The chain combines TRBV18 with TRBJ1-1; no reliable D call. V was cut by 6 bases and J by 11 bases, with 13 bases left in between. This CDR3 is built from 11 residues. Germline CDR1 KGHSH, CDR2 LQKENI. Full variable domain (remainder filled in from reference TRBV18 and TRBJ1-1): NAGVMQNPRHLVRRRGQEARLRCSPMKGHSHVYWYRQLPEEGLKFMVYLQKENIIDESGMPKERFSAEFPKEGPSILRIQQVVRGDSAAYFCASSGTAEAFFGQGTRLTVV.

The gene calls are TRBV2 and TRBJ1-4; D perhaps matches TRBD1 (6 bases). V gave up 4 bases and J gave up 2 bases, with 17 bases separating them. The CDR3 is 17 residues long. Germline assignment: CDR1 SNHLY and CDR2 FYNNEI. DNA for the CDR3: TGTGCCAGCAGTGCCGACAGGCCGTTTGGGACTAATGAAAAACTGTTTTTT. This encodes CASSADRPFGTNEKLFF.

The J gene is TRBJ2-1, the V gene TRBV9; 8 bases are shared with TRBD1. The CDR3 loop spans 13 amino acids. The V gene's germline CDR1 is SGDLS and CDR2 YYNGEE. V shed 3 bases, J shed 7 bases, and the junction held 3 bases outside the gene matches. DNA for the CDR3: TGTGCCAGCAGCGGGACAGGGCGGAATGAGCAGTTCTTC. It codes for CASSGTGRNEQFF.

This chain links TRBV27 with TRBJ2-2; TRBD1 matches at 7 bases. V dropped 5 bases and J dropped 4; count of bases not matched to a gene: 4. This CDR3 is 14 amino acids long. CDR1 and CDR2 from the germline V gene are MNHEY and SMNVEV (reference sequence). CDR3 region: CASSGGQSTGELFF. The CDR3 DNA sequence: TGTGCCAGCAGTGGGGGACAGAGCACCGGGGAGCTGTTTTTT.

This chain connects TRBV7-2 to TRBJ2-5; TRBD2 agrees at 9 bases. From germline, CDR1 is SGHTA and CDR2 FQGNSA. The CDR3 runs to 15 residues. With 2 bases clipped from V and 2 bases from J, the junction kept 3 bases outside the gene matches. The CDR3 is CASSLLAGRQETQYF. Here the CDR3 DNA reads TGTGCCAGCAGCTTACTAGCGGGGCGACAAGAGACCCAGTACTTC.

This chain joins TRBV19 and TRBJ1-2; 12 bases line up with TRBD1. The junction had 12 bases not matched to a gene; V was cut back by 5 bases and J by 8 bases. Germline CDR1 reads LNHDA; CDR2 reads SQIVND (reference sequence). CDR3 length: 16 residues. The CDR3: CASSPFTGQGAEGYTF. The DNA of the CDR3 is TGTGCCAGTAGTCCGTTTACGGGACAGGGGGCGGAGGGCTACACCTTC.

The rearrangement joins TRBV28 to TRBJ2-7; 11 bases fit TRBD2. The junction had 12 bases not matched to a gene; V was cut back by 3 bases and J by 2 bases. CDR3 length: 18 amino acids. Germline-derived CDR1 and CDR2 are MDHEN and SYDVKM. The DNA of the CDR3 is TGTGCCAGCAGTTTGCTCCTAACTAGCGGGGGACCACCCTACGAGCAGTACTTC. Translation: CASSLLLTSGGPPYEQYF. The full variable domain, in which reference TRBV28 and TRBJ2-7 provide the parts outside the CDR3, is DVKVTQSSRYLVKRTGEKVFLECVQDMDHENMFWYRQDPGLGLRLIYFSYDVKMKEKGDIPEGYSVSREKKERFSLILESASTNQTSMYLCASSLLLTSGGPPYEQYFGPGTRLTVT.

This clone was picked up one time. V usage is TRBV12-3 or TRBV12-4 and J usage is TRBJ1-1, with D possibly TRBD1 on 6 matching bases. CDR3 size: 12 residues. V was pared by 4 bases and J by 11 bases, with 14 bases between. The DNA for the CDR3 is TGTGCCAGCAGTTACACAGGGTCTCAGGCTTTCTTT. It translates to CASSYTGSQAFF.

This chain uses TRBV5-4 with TRBJ1-1; the D is unclear. V shed 0 bases and J shed 1 base, with 10 bases lying between them. The germline gives CDR1 SGHNT, CDR2 YYREEE (reference sequence). The CDR3 sequence is 15 residues long. CDR3 in amino acids: CASSLDGGKNTEAFF. The DNA of the CDR3 is TGTGCCAGCAGCTTGGATGGAGGGAAGAACACTGAAGCTTTCTTT.

This rearrangement joins TRBV19 to TRBJ1-1; tentative D call: TRBD1 (5 bases). Trimming pared 1 base from V and 1 base from J, leaving 7 bases between. Germline V gene lookup returns CDR1 LNHDA and CDR2 SQIVND (reference sequence). The CDR3 is made up of 14 amino acids. CDR3 in amino acids: CASSIARANTEAFF. Here the CDR3 DNA reads TGTGCCAGTAGTATAGCCAGGGCGAACACTGAAGCTTTCTTT.

The chain is built from TRBV6-5 and TRBJ2-3, with D perhaps matching TRBD2 (5 bases). CDR1 is MNHEY, CDR2 SVGAGI, per germline. This CDR3 has 13 amino acids. Deletions cut 5 bases from V and 4 bases from J, with 10 bases between. In DNA form, the CDR3 reads TGTGCCAGCAGTCTTACTAGGGCAGATACGCAGTATTTT. Translating gives CASSLTRADTQYF.

V is TRBV15 and J is TRBJ2-7, with 7 bases lining up with TRBD1. V lost 1 base to trimming and J lost 5 bases; unmatched junction nucleotides: 5. Germline loops: CDR1 LNHNV, CDR2 YYDKDF (reference sequence). The CDR3 covers 14 residues. CDR3 sequence (DNA): TGTGCCACCAGCAGAGGGGACAGCGTTAACGAGCAGTACTTC. Encoded protein: CATSRGDSVNEQYF.

The V gene is TRBV12-3 or TRBV12-4, the J gene TRBJ2-1, with D possibly being TRBD2 (5 bases). The CDR3 totals 12 residues. V lost 5 bases, J lost 5 bases, and 7 bases lay in between. The CDR3 sequence is CASSTRDNEQFF. DNA of the CDR3: TGTGCCAGCAGTACGCGGGACAATGAGCAGTTCTTC.

J is TRBJ1-2 and V is TRBV7-9; D is unclear. The length of the CDR3 is 16 residues. V was cut by 3 bases and J by 5 bases, with 19 bases left in between. Germline assignment: CDR1 SEHNR and CDR2 FQNEAQ (reference sequence). CDR3 bases: TGTGCCAGCAGCTTTGGCACCTTTAGGACTTATTATGGCTACACCTTC. Translation gives CASSFGTFRTYYGYTF.

This sequence joins TRBV18 and TRBJ1-1, with TRBD1 identical over 7 bases. V lost 2 bases, J lost 10 bases, and 13 bases stayed unmatched. CDR3 length: 15 residues. Germline lookup yields CDR1 KGHSH and CDR2 LQKENI. The CDR3 bases are TGTGCCAGCTCACCAACCGTCGTGACAGGGCGTGGAGCTTTCTTT. Amino acids: CASSPTVVTGRGAFF.

This clone was observed a few times. The chain employs TRBV2 and TRBJ1-3; D gene unclear. V shed 4 bases and J shed 6 bases, with 7 bases lying between them. CDR1 and CDR2 from the germline V gene are SNHLY and FYNNEI. The CDR3 runs to 12 residues. The CDR3 is CASSVIKNTIYF. The CDR3 DNA reads TGTGCCAGCAGTGTCATCAAAAACACCATATATTTT.

V usage is TRBV6-6 and J usage is TRBJ1-2, with 8 positions matching TRBD1. Trimming removed 7 bases from V and 0 bases from J; junction bases left unmatched: 4. Germline assignment: CDR1 MNHNY and CDR2 SVGAGI (reference sequence). The CDR3 has 14 amino acids. CDR3 sequence: CASIKTGANYGYTF. CDR3 bases: TGTGCCAGCATCAAGACAGGGGCTAACTATGGCTACACCTTC.

The chain has TRBV28 and TRBJ1-5; TRBD1 is a possible D gene (6 bases). This CDR3 is 16 amino acids long. Trimming cost V 8 bases and J 0 bases, with 17 bases left between them. Germline V gives CDR1 MDHEN, CDR2 SYDVKM. In DNA form, the CDR3 reads TGTGCCAGCCTCTTGGTAGGGGGTTATAGCAATCAGCCCCAGCATTTT. It is translated as CASLLVGGYSNQPQHF.

This chain connects TRBV28 to TRBJ1-2, with D hard to call. This CDR3 region has 15 residues. Germline V lookup: CDR1 MDHEN, CDR2 SYDVKM. V gave up 8 bases and J gave up 4 bases, with 20 bases separating them. CDR3 loop: CASVSTSRSLYGYTF. CDR3 nucleotides: TGTGCCAGCGTCAGTACGTCCAGGTCTCTCTATGGCTACACCTTC.

The chain uses TRBV29-1 and TRBJ1-2; D remains ambiguous. V was trimmed by 1 base and J by 4 bases, leaving 13 bases between them. This CDR3 is built from 14 residues. In germline, CDR1 is SQVTM, CDR2 ANQGSEA. The CDR3 region has the DNA TGCAGCGTTGAAGGGTCAAGGGAGAGCTATGGCTACACCTTC. Translation gives CSVEGSRESYGYTF.

The chain combines TRBV4-1 with TRBJ1-2; 9 bases are a match to TRBD1. The CDR3 loop spans 15 amino acids. CDR1 is MGHRA and CDR2 is YSYEKL in the germline V gene. Trimming at V came to 11 bases and at J to 8 bases, leaving 18 bases not matched to a gene. The CDR3 spells CAVHRGREEGEGYTF. Here the CDR3 DNA reads TGCGCCGTACACAGGGGGCGCGAAGAAGGAGAGGGCTACACCTTC.

The CDR3 DNA reads as TGTGCCAGCAGCTTAGGGGGGGCTGGAAACACCATATATTTT. This codes for CASSLGGAGNTIYF. V is TRBV7-2 and J is TRBJ1-3; tentatively, D is TRBD1 (5 bases). The CDR3 length is 14 residues. The V and J ends lost 1 base and 2 bases respectively, with 6 bases between them. The V gene's germline CDR1 is SGHTA and CDR2 FQGNSA.

V usage is TRBV19 and J usage is TRBJ1-6; 7 nucleotides agree with TRBD1. This CDR3 comprises 15 residues. With V trimmed by 5 bases and J by 7 bases, 8 bases remained unmatched. Germline V CDR1 and CDR2: LNHDA, SQIVND (reference sequence). In DNA, the CDR3 is TGTGCCAGTAGTGACAGGGTCGACATGAATTCACCCCTCCACTTT. It translates to CASSDRVDMNSPLHF.